This TCR beta chain was recovered during a study of CD8 T cells in ankylosing spondylitis. Germline assignment: CDR1 SGHRS and CDR2 YFSETQ. V shed 4 bases and J 3 bases; nucleotides not matched to a gene: 9. The CDR3 spans 15 residues. TCRdb called the 5' RACE reads again in MiXCR, with one record for every CDR3 protein. Among tens of thousands of distinct CDR3 sequences, approximately 10% were seen once, and the ten largest hold roughly 1.3%. In this sample, this clonotype turned up many times. This sequence was found in a male donor with ankylosing spondylitis or in good health (not recorded which). This chain links TRBV5-1 with TRBJ2-5; 7 bases agree with TRBD1. The sample was blood, either unsorted or a sorted T cell fraction (not recorded which). Here the CDR3 DNA reads TGCGCCAGCAGCGGGACGGGACAGCTAAAAGAGACCCAGTACTTC. This encodes CASSGTGQLKETQYF.